This section outlines one T cell receptor beta chain sequence together with its context. No antigen is known for it. Assay used: immunoSEQ multiplex PCR; TCRdb lists only in-frame clones, some missing. The sample yields about 130,000 clones, 90% to 95% seen once. This specimen comes from a study of T cell responses to AZD1222 COVID-19 vaccine. For the study at large: It was second doses at about 4 or about 12 weeks that were pooled. Overall study results and limits: Repertoires were collected only later (after the peak T cell response had occurred).

The ends were cut back, 1 base at V and 2 bases at J, with 17 bases in the middle. In germline, CDR1 is SGHDN, CDR2 FVKESK. The CDR3 totals 17 residues. The receptor's source is an adult in good health. The sequences come from peripheral blood, collected on day 0 of AZD1222 vaccination. The chain couples TRBV14 to TRBJ2-5; D unresolved. CDR3 DNA: TGTGCCAGCAGCCAAGTCCCAGGTGGTGGCCGGCAAGAGACCCAGTACTTC. It codes for CASSQVPGGGRQETQYF.